Below, 14 T cell receptor beta chains from the same sample are listed, as sequenced in a study of blood T cell repertoires in COVID-19. Assay used: immunoSEQ multiplex PCR; TCRdb lists only in-frame clones, some missing. The sample includes tens of thousands of clones, 85% to 95% of them seen just once. Input material: peripheral blood. The receptors here all came from a man aged 55 to 69 with active or convalescent COVID-19.

This clone was picked up a small number of times. The gene calls are TRBV3-1 (or the pseudogene TRBV3-2) and TRBJ1-3, with D perhaps TRBD1 (6 bases). V was trimmed by 5 bases and J by 0 bases, leaving 11 bases between them. The CDR3 sequence is 15 residues long. Germline CDR1 reads LGHDT; CDR2 reads YNNKEL (reference sequence). CDR3 region: CASSSRDNSGNTIYF. CDR3 in DNA: TGTGCCAGCAGCTCCCGGGACAACTCTGGAAACACCATATATTTT.

This clone was seen a single time. This chain uses TRBV5-1 with TRBJ2-7; TRBD2 is a possible D gene (6 bases). Germline V gene lookup returns CDR1 SGHRS and CDR2 YFSETQ. The CDR3 length is 15 residues. Trimming took off 4 bases at V and 2 bases at J, with 16 bases between the two ends. DNA of the CDR3: TGCGCCAGCAGCCTGGGGAGGACGGCGACCTACGAGCAGTACTTC. Translated, it gives CASSLGRTATYEQYF.

CDR3 sequence reads: CASSMRGSSYNEQFF. CDR3 nucleotide sequence: TGTGCCAGTAGTATGAGGGGGAGCTCCTACAATGAGCAGTTCTTC. This sequence joins TRBV19 and TRBJ2-1; possible D gene TRBD1, 6 bases. The CDR3 is 15 amino acids. The ends were cut back, 3 bases at V and 0 bases at J, with 9 bases in the middle. Germline CDR1 reads LNHDA; CDR2 reads SQIVND (reference sequence). The variable domain in full, completed from reference TRBV19 and TRBJ2-1, reads DGGITQSPKYLFRKEGQNVTLSCEQNLNHDAMYWYRQDPGQGLRLIYYSQIVNDFQKGDIAEGYSVSREKKESFPLTVTSAQKNPTAFYLCASSMRGSSYNEQFFGPGTRLTVL.

The CDR3 nucleotides read TGTGCCAGCAGCCTTGACAGGGGTTCCTACGAGCAGTACTTC. Encoded protein: CASSLDRGSYEQYF. V is TRBV9 and J is TRBJ2-7; 8 nucleotides align to TRBD1. Per germline, CDR1 SGDLS and CDR2 YYNGEE. The CDR3 runs to 14 residues. J was trimmed by 1 base and V by 4 bases; bases with no gene match: 4.

The CDR3 sequence is CASSPRRGANEKLFF. DNA for the CDR3: TGTGCCAGCAGCCCCCGGAGGGGAGCTAATGAAAAACTGTTTTTT. V usage is TRBV7-2 and J usage is TRBJ1-4, with D possibly matching TRBD1 (5 bases). V gave up 5 bases and J gave up 3 bases, with 13 bases separating them. Germline-derived CDR1 and CDR2 are SGHTA and FQGNSA. This CDR3 comprises 15 residues.

The rearrangement links TRBV20-1 to TRBJ1-2, with 7 bases fitting TRBD1. Germline V gene lookup returns CDR1 DFQATT and CDR2 SNEGSKA (reference sequence). The ends lost 3 bases at V and 6 bases at J; junction bases unmatched: 10. This CDR3 region has 14 residues. The CDR3 protein is CSASLGHRGDGYTF. CDR3 sequence (DNA): TGCAGTGCTAGTTTGGGTCACAGGGGCGATGGCTACACCTTC.

The V gene is TRBV10-3, the J gene TRBJ2-3, with a tentative D call TRBD1 (6 bases). The germline V and J ends were trimmed by 6 bases and 5 bases, with 12 bases remaining between them. The V gene's germline CDR1 is ENHRY and CDR2 SYGVKD. The CDR3 length is 13 residues. The CDR3 protein is CAISPTGKDTQYF. The CDR3 DNA follows: TGTGCCATCAGCCCTACAGGGAAAGATACGCAGTATTTT.

J is TRBJ1-1 and V is TRBV7-2, with D possibly matching TRBD1 (6 bases). Looked up from germline, CDR1 is SGHTA and CDR2 is FQGNSA. The CDR3 runs to 15 residues. V was trimmed by 1 base and J by 1 base, leaving 10 bases between them. The CDR3 DNA is TGTGCCAGCAGCTTAGGGGGGCGCACGAACACTGAAGCTTTCTTT. This encodes CASSLGGRTNTEAFF.

The chain recombines TRBV3-1 (or the pseudogene TRBV3-2) with TRBJ1-2, with a tentative D call TRBD1 (6 bases). Germline CDR1 reads LGHDT; CDR2 reads YNNKEL (reference sequence). Trimming stripped 4 bases from V and 13 bases from J, with 16 bases between. The CDR3 covers 12 residues. The DNA of the CDR3 is TGTGCCAGCAGCCGGACAGTTTATGGTTCCACCTTC. Protein sequence: CASSRTVYGSTF.

V gene TRBV10-2 combines with J gene TRBJ2-7; 8 nucleotides align to TRBD2. Germline V CDR1 and CDR2: WSHSY, SAAADI. V lost 5 bases, J lost 6 bases, and 12 bases stayed unmatched. The CDR3 consists of 15 residues. The CDR3 region has the DNA TGCGCCAGCAGTCCCTACCAGCCGGGGGGGTCCGAGCAGTACTTC. Residues: CASSPYQPGGSEQYF.

This CDR3 is CASSLGGGATWEQYF. CDR3 nucleotides: TGTGCCAGCAGCTTAGGGGGGGGAGCCACTTGGGAGCAGTACTTC. This rearrangement joins TRBV7-2 to TRBJ2-7; 7 nucleotides agree with TRBD2. Germline values: CDR1 SGHTA, CDR2 FQGNSA. The CDR3 totals 15 residues. V lost 1 base and J lost 7; bases outside the gene matches: 10.

This sequence joins TRBV28 and TRBJ1-1, with no clear D. Trimming removed 1 base at V and 7 bases at J, with 7 bases between. The CDR3 extends over 12 amino acids. Per germline, CDR1 MDHEN and CDR2 SYDVKM. CDR3: CASSLLPGEAFF. CDR3 coding DNA: TGTGCCAGCAGTTTATTGCCAGGTGAAGCTTTCTTT. The whole variable domain, remainder taken from reference TRBV28 and TRBJ1-1, is DVKVTQSSRYLVKRTGEKVFLECVQDMDHENMFWYRQDPGLGLRLIYFSYDVKMKEKGDIPEGYSVSREKKERFSLILESASTNQTSMYLCASSLLPGEAFFGQGTRLTVV.

V usage is TRBV11-3 and J usage is TRBJ2-2; 9 bases match TRBD1. Germline CDR1 and CDR2: SGHNT and YENEEA. Losses at the gene ends were 6 bases for V and 1 base for J; bases not matched to a gene: 6. This CDR3 is 16 amino acids long. CDR3 coding DNA: TGTGCCAGCAGTAACAGGGGGCTGGGGAACACCGGGGAGCTGTTTTTT. Its translation is CASSNRGLGNTGELFF.

This clone appeared a few times. The V call is TRBV12-3 or TRBV12-4, the J call TRBJ1-5; no reliable D call. This CDR3 spans 13 amino acids. Trimming pared 4 bases from V and 8 bases from J, leaving 12 bases between. CDR3 bases: TGTGCCAGCAGTTGGACCAGGAGGGAGCCCCAGCATTTT. Its translation: CASSWTRREPQHF.